The T cell receptor beta chain described here comes from a study of blood T cell repertoires in COVID-19. This clone was observed a few times. Sequencing used immunoSEQ multiplex PCR; TCRdb keeps in-frame clones, though not all of them. The profile shows some 220,000 clones, around 80% of them singletons. The CDR3 is 14 residues long. The V end lost 3 bases, the J end lost 5 bases, and 12 bases lay between the germline ends. Germline CDR1 SGDLS, CDR2 YYNGEE. The chain uses TRBV9 and TRBJ1-5, with D possibly TRBD1 on 6 matching bases. The specimen sequenced was peripheral blood. The clonotype was recovered from a man in his forties or fifties with active or convalescent COVID-19. CDR3 in amino acids: CASSGTARDQPQHF. The CDR3 bases are TGTGCCAGCAGCGGGACAGCTAGAGATCAGCCCCAGCATTTT.